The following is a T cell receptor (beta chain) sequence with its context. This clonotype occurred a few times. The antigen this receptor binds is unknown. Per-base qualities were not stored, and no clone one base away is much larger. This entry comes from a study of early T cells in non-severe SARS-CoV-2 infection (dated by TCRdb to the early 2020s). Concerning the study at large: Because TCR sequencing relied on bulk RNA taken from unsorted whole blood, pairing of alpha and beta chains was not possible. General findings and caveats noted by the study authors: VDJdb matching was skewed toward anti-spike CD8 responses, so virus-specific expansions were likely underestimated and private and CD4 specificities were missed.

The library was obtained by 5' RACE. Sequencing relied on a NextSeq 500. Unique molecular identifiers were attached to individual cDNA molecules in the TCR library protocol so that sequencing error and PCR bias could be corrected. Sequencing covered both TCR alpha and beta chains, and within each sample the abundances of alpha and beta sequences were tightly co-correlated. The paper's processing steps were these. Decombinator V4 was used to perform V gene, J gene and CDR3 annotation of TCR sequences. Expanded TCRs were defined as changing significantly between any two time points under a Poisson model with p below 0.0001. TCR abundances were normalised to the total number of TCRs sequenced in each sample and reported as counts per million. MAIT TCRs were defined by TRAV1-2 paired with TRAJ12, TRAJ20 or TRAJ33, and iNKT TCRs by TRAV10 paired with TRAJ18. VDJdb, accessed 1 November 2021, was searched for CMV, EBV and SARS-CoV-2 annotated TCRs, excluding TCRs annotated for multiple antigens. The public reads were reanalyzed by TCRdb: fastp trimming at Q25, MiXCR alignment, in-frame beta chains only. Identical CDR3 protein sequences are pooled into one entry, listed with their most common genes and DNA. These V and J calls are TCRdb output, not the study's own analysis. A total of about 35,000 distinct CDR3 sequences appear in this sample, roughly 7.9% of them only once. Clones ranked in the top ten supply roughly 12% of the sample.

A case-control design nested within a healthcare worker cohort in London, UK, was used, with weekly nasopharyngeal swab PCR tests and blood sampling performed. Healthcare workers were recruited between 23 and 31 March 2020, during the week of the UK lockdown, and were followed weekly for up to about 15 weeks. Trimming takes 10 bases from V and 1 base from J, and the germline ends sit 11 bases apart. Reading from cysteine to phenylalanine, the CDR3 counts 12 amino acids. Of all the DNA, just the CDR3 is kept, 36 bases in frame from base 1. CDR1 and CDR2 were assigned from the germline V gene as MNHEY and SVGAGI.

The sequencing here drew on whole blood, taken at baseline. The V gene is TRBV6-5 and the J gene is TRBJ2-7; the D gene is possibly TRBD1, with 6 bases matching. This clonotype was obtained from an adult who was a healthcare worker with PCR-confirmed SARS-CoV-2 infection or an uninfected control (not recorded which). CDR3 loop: CAKQGPSYEQYF. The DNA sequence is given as TGTGCCAAACAGGGACCTTCCTACGAGCAGTACTTC.